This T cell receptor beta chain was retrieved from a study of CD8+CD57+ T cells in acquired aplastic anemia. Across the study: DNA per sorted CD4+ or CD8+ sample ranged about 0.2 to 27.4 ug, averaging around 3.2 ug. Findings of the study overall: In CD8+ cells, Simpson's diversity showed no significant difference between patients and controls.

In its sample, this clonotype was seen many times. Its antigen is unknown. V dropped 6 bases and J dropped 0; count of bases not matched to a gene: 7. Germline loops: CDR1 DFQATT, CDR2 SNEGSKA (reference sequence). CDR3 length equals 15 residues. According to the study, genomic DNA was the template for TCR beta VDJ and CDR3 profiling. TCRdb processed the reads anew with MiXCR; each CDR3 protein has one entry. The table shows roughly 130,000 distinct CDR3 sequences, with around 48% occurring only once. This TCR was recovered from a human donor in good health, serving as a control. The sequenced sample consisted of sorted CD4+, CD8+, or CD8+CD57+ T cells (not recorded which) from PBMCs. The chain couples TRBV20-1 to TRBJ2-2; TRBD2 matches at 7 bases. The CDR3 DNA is TGCAGTGCAAGAAAGCGGGGAGCGAACACCGGGGAGCTGTTTTTT. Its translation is CSARKRGANTGELFF.